The source of this TCR beta chain is a study of cytomegalovirus exposure and HLA in healthy donors (dated by TCRdb to about 2017). Regarding the study in general: An earlier analysis of roughly 610 of the donors reported around 280 Gb of sequence data and 117 million unique TCR beta sequences obtained from roughly 170 million T cells. HLA typing covered class I and class II loci at four-digit resolution. The later analysis used no new phenotypic data to find candidate immune exposures, relying instead on TCR beta sequences and their occurrence across donors. A later analysis re-analyzed previously published TCR beta repertoires from hundreds of donors and added high-resolution HLA genotyping to study TCR occurrence patterns. To decide whether each TCR beta V gene segment behaved as functional or pseudogenic, an earlier analysis of some 600 of the donors relied on high-throughput TCR beta sequencing. Alongside the repertoire data, information on donor age, sex, ethnicity and CMV serostatus was compiled. The study aimed to test whether signatures of past pathogen exposure could be identified by cataloging public T cell receptors. High-throughput TCR immunosequencing, statistical association of individual TCRs with disease status, and machine learning were combined to predict cytomegalovirus infection status. All discovery cohort repertoires had been generated using a single sequencing platform. A later genetic analysis took genome-wide SNP genotypes for about three fifths of the 666 donors and used that subset as a discovery cohort. Besides the first cohort of about 730 subjects, a separate validation cohort made up of about 120 different subjects was used. The study used immunosequencing to profile the T cell repertoires of under 700 subjects and linked those repertoires to cytomegalovirus serostatus. An early release covering approximately 600 HLA-typed donors comprised 250 to 350 gigabases of sequencing data and 85 million to 100 million unique TCR sequences. Because of strong linkage in the cohort, roughly five DR-DQ haplotypes were treated as single units for association and clustering. Of the roughly 430 genotyped donors, over 70% fell in the genetic ancestry cluster associated with self-reported Caucasian donors. Typing coverage varied by locus: about 620-630 donors for A, B, C, DRB1 and DQB1; more than 500 for DQA1; over 600 for DPA1; fewer than 480 for DPB1. Among some 410 genotyped donors of the cohort, an average of around 240,000 unique TCR beta nucleotide sequences were sequenced per donor, roughly a sixth of them non-productive.

Concerning this clone itself: Its antigen remains unidentified. No much larger clonotype is one base removed from it; base qualities were not supplied.

The cohort comprised 710 or so healthy bone marrow donors. Cohort members were all nominally healthy when sampled, although unrecorded immune exposures were likely present. The donor tested CMV seronegative and was one of the 352 seronegative cohort members. A peripheral blood sample was provided by each donor, and peripheral blood mononuclear cells were used for TCR beta sequencing. The Qiagen DNeasy Blood Extraction Kit was used to extract genomic DNA from the blood cell samples. Overall study results and their limits: The 87-base-pair reads could not distinguish some IMGT-functional V segments, including TRBV6-2 and TRBV6-3, so those segments were excluded. An association between a missense DCLRE1C variant and V-gene and J-gene trimming of TCR beta chains was found in a later genetic analysis and replicated in an independent cohort. The sequencing pipeline was judged likely to have produced a cluster of highly shared sequence variants as a technical artifact. Specific HLA alleles were associated with 18,000 or so TCR beta sequences at a false discovery rate of 0.05 in a later analysis. A few of the identified cytomegalovirus-associated TCR beta chains were confirmed in vitro to be specific for cytomegalovirus antigens. An earlier analysis of 587 of the donors showed that most TCR beta V segments appeared in productive rearrangements either about 90% or about 30% of the time, which broadly matched IMGT annotations. For the cohort, immune exposure information was limited to CMV serostatus. Strong co-occurrence of HLA alleles, especially DR and DQ, made assigning TCR associations to individual alleles difficult. Cytomegalovirus status was reported to be diagnosed by the classifier with high specificity and sensitivity in both the original and validation cohorts. The earlier analysis of approximately 590 of the donors excluded some 16 rarely observed V segments, including chromosome 9 orphons, because counts were too low. Linkage disequilibrium might explain the correlated functional status among segregating V segments, but an unknown experimental factor could not be excluded. A further reported finding was that TCR beta sequences accurately predicted the HLA-A and HLA-B alleles for most subjects in the first cohort. In a later analysis, HLA-associated TCR beta chains showed more clonal expansion and lower generation probabilities than non-associated chains that were equally common. Because HLA typing was missing for some donors at each locus, association tests included only the typed subset. In a later analysis, most CMV-associated TCR beta chains were found to appear HLA-restricted, with HLA associations seemingly driven largely by CMV exposure. Most TCR sequences were observed very rarely across donors, whereas some public TCRs were present in many individuals. The authors suggested that the approach could potentially be generalized to other disease states and immunological phenotypes. Only TCR beta chains were sequenced in this cohort, and the absence of alpha or paired-chain data limited detectable features. The study listed approximately 150 TCR beta chains as associated with cytomegalovirus. A later analysis found that TCR association rates varied across HLA loci, with DRB1 alleles showing the most associated TCRs and HLA-C alleles the fewest. A later analysis reported that several top co-occurrence clusters appeared linked to parvovirus B19, influenza, CMV and Epstein-Barr virus. A later genetic analysis reported fewer N-insertions in productive TCRs among donors in an Asian-associated ancestry cluster than the roughly 700-donor mean. The presence/absence analyses assumed that sequencing depth was roughly uniform across donors, and that assumption may not be true.

The CDR3, cysteine through phenylalanine, is 13 amino acids long. Just CDR3 DNA is preserved here, 39 bases in frame from base 1. Sequences SGHRS (CDR1) and YFSETQ (CDR2) are obtained from the germline V gene. The junction carries 12 bases between V and J, which are trimmed by 2 bases and 6 bases respectively. Libraries were made using the immunoSEQ multiplex PCR assay. For the multiplex PCR, a mixture combining 60 forward primers for TCR Vbeta segments and 13 reverse primers for TCR Jbeta segments was used. A multiplex PCR assay on genomic DNA amplified the CDR3 region of rearranged TCR beta genes. The Illumina HiSeq System was used to sequence the amplified TCR beta libraries as 87-base-pair reads. The original pipeline was this. Across the 700 or so repertoires, a later analysis counted tens of millions of unique TCR beta chains, roughly 11 million of which were shared by at least two donors. Raw reads were error-corrected and collapsed into unique sequences with a nearest-neighbor algorithm that merged closely related sequences to remove PCR and sequencing errors. Alignment of CDR3 sequences to IMGT reference sequences was used to assign V, D and J gene segments. For a sequence to be retained, a match of at least six nucleotides was required to both a V gene segment and a J gene segment. Rearrangements were called productive when the CDR3 lacked stop codons and stayed in frame with V and J; all others were non-productive. Following IMGT convention, CDR3 was defined as the stretch from the second conserved V-encoded cysteine up to the conserved J-encoded phenylalanine. The earlier analysis of about 610 of the donors excluded sequences that lacked an unambiguous match to a single V gene segment. In an earlier analysis of more than 500 of the donors, a V segment was called functional when productive rearrangements were above 56.7%, and segregating when the standard deviation between donors exceeded 5%. A statistical classification framework was built to diagnose cytomegalovirus status from the catalog of TCR beta chain sequences. A later analysis assigned V and J genes by comparing TCR nucleotide sequences with IMGT/GENE-DB human TR gene sequences. Using the TCRdist pipeline, a later analysis assigned CDR3 sequences along with most-parsimonious VDJ recombination scenarios. In a later analysis, each TCR beta chain was defined by its CDR3 amino acid sequence together with its V-gene family, and reads lacking a unique V-gene family were excluded. As a way to deal with suspected cross-contamination and a sequencing artifact, a later analysis dropped nearly 600 nucleotide sequences that were highly shared and had low generation probability. In a later analysis, a clonal expansion index for each public chain was calculated from normalized within-repertoire ranks of inferred template counts. A later analysis computed generation probabilities with a VDJ recombination model fitted to out-of-frame rearrangements, and checked the results against IGoR. A later analysis scored TCR-TCR, TCR-HLA and TCR-CMV co-occurrence with hypergeometric tests, applying a repertoire-size bias correction to TCR pairs. A later analysis estimated false discovery rates by permuting HLA or CMV assignments 20 times. In a later analysis, co-occurring TCRs were grouped with DBSCAN, and TCRdist sequence similarity was added when clustering was performed within HLA-allele-positive subsets. Co-occurrence clustering excluded repertoires with fewer than 30,000 or more than 120,000 public chains, plus five with anomalous nucleotide sharing. Entries here come from immuneACCESS through TCRdb and include only in-frame sequences with V and J called. Some clones fail to appear in such tables; in the studies checked, an unresolved V gene covers under half of the shortfall, and the cause of the remainder is unknown. That table furnishes V, J and clone size, whereas the DNA furnished D and trimming. The sample includes around 150,000 clones, with 75% to 80% observed a single time. The ten largest clones represent 2.5% to 3.5% of the sample.

The chain links TRBV5-1 with TRBJ2-7; the D segment could be TRBD2, given 7 matching bases. The source is a woman aged 35 to 49 in good health and CMV-seronegative. The sequenced sample was PBMCs. CDR3 sequence: CASSFGGRLEQYF. The nucleotide sequence is given as TGCGCCAGCAGCTTCGGGGGGCGCCTCGAGCAGTACTTC.